The present T cell receptor (beta chain) was sequenced within a study of T cell responses to AZD1222 COVID-19 vaccine. General study findings and limits: Per reports, nearly half of all spike-specific TCRs target regions that are unmutated in variants. Spike-wide coverage was observed for vaccine-associated CD4 TCRs, with dominant responses at 160-218 and 743-854.

Germline-derived CDR1 and CDR2 are MDHEN and SYDVKM. The CDR3 contains 12 residues. With V trimmed by 6 bases and J by 8 bases, 4 bases remained unmatched. The assay was immunoSEQ multiplex PCR, and TCRdb's table has in-frame clones only and misses some. The sample carries tens of thousands of clones, roughly 85% recorded once. Second-dose groups at about 4 or about 12 weeks were pooled. On this clone itself: Its antigen is unknown.

The chain is built from TRBV28 and TRBJ2-1; 7 bases match TRBD1. The input for sequencing was peripheral blood, taken 28 days after the second AZD1222 dose. This TCR derives from an adult who received the AZD1222 COVID-19 vaccine. As DNA, the CDR3 is TGTGCCAGCAGAGTGGGACAGTATGAGCAGTTCTTC. Its translation: CASRVGQYEQFF.